The 16 T cell receptor beta chains given below trace back to one sample, sequenced in a study of T cells in Graves' hyperthyroidism and ophthalmopathy. Amplification yielded TCR beta CDR3 regions, with RNA transcripts as the source. Primed by the HTBI set, a first-round RT-PCR was run on the TCR CDR3. TCRdb re-analysed the multiplex PCR reads in MiXCR, keeping a single row per CDR3 protein. Altogether hundreds of thousands of distinct CDR3 sequences are present, around 45% being singletons, with the ten largest covering roughly 8.2%. The source material was peripheral blood or thyroid tissue (not recorded which). These receptors were obtained from a woman aged 18-29 years with Graves' hyperthyroidism.

About this clonotype itself: A clone one base away is much larger, so this may be a read error. The chain combines TRBV15 with TRBJ1-4; TRBD1 matches 7 bases. This CDR3 region has 15 residues. In germline, CDR1 is LNHNV, CDR2 YYDKDF (reference sequence). With 5 bases clipped from V and 3 bases from J, the junction kept 6 bases outside the gene matches. This chain's CDR3 is CATSAQGIANEKLFF. The DNA of the CDR3 is TGTGCCACCAGCGCACAGGGGATCGCTAATGAAAAACTGTTTTTT.

The CDR3 loop reads CASSYGTGAYGYTF. The CDR3 DNA is TGTGCCAGCAGTTACGGGACAGGGGCCTATGGCTACACCTTC. The rearrangement links TRBV12-3 or TRBV12-4 to TRBJ1-2; 10 bases are a match to TRBD1. This CDR3 comprises 14 residues. V shed 4 bases, J shed 4 bases, and the junction held 3 bases outside the gene matches.

The chain employs TRBV14 and TRBJ2-7; unclear D gene. Trimming took off 4 bases at V and 4 bases at J, with 17 bases between the two ends. CDR1 and CDR2 (germline): SGHDN, FVKESK. CDR3 size: 15 residues. The CDR3 spells CASSPIHTELYEQYF. The CDR3, as DNA: TGTGCCAGCAGCCCGATACACACAGAGCTTTACGAGCAGTACTTC.

The rearrangement links TRBV9 to TRBJ1-5; perhaps TRBD1 as D (5 bases). Trimming took off 9 bases at V and 3 bases at J, with 16 bases between the two ends. The germline V gene has CDR1 SGDLS and CDR2 YYNGEE. The CDR3 is made up of 14 amino acids. The CDR3 spells CAIPGTTYNQPQHF. For the CDR3, the DNA is TGTGCCATACCCGGGACTACCTACAATCAGCCCCAGCATTTT.

About this clonotype itself: A much bigger clone sits one base away, suggesting this may be a read error. This chain uses TRBV7-9 with TRBJ1-2; TRBD1 matches 9 bases. Germline V CDR1 and CDR2: SEHNR, FQNEAQ (reference sequence). The CDR3 covers 13 residues. The CDR3 region is CASSEQGAYDYTF. The CDR3 DNA reads TGTGCCAGCAGCGAACAGGGGGCTTATGACTACACCTTC. Full variable domain (remainder filled in from reference TRBV7-9 and TRBJ1-2): DTGVSQNPRHKITKRGQNVTFRCDPISEHNRLYWYRQTLGQGPEFLTYFQNEAQLEKSRLLSDRFSAERPKGSFSTLEIQRTEQGDSAMYLCASSEQGAYDYTFGSGTRLTVV.

The J gene is TRBJ2-3, the V gene TRBV25-1; 10 bases match TRBD1. The CDR3 covers 14 residues. With V trimmed by 5 bases and J by 4 bases, 3 bases remained unmatched. Germline assignment: CDR1 MGHDK and CDR2 SYGVNS. DNA for the CDR3: TGTGCCAGCAGTAAAGGACAGGGGGCAGATACGCAGTATTTT. Encoded protein: CASSKGQGADTQYF.

The chain uses TRBV7-3 and TRBJ2-2, with a weak D call TRBD2 (5 bases). The germline V gene encodes CDR1 SGHTA and CDR2 FQGTGA. This CDR3 has 13 residues. The V end was cut by 3 bases, the J end by 7 bases, with 9 bases between. CDR3 region: CASSFGVGGELFF. Here the CDR3 DNA reads TGTGCCAGCAGCTTCGGGGTCGGCGGGGAGCTGTTTTTT.

This chain joins TRBV20-1 and TRBJ2-2; D not certain. V was trimmed by 3 bases and J by 5 bases, leaving 13 bases between them. The CDR3 has 14 residues. The germline V gene encodes CDR1 DFQATT and CDR2 SNEGSKA (reference sequence). The CDR3 nucleotides are TGCAGTGCTAGCGGCACTTCTAGGACCGGGGAGCTGTTTTTT. Its protein product is CSASGTSRTGELFF.

The chain recombines TRBV19 with TRBJ2-5; 7 nucleotides match TRBD2. V lost 1 base to trimming and J lost 5 bases; unmatched junction nucleotides: 4. CDR1 is LNHDA and CDR2 is SQIVND in the germline V gene (reference sequence). The length of the CDR3 is 14 residues. CDR3 nucleotide sequence: TGTGCCAGTAGTATAGCGGGAGGAAGGGAGACCCAGTACTTC. Translation: CASSIAGGRETQYF.

This rearrangement joins TRBV7-9 to TRBJ2-7; D not certain. CDR1 SEHNR and CDR2 FQNEAQ come from the germline V gene (reference sequence). The germline V and J ends were trimmed by 4 bases and 2 bases, with 12 bases remaining between them. CDR3 length: 14 residues. CDR3 nucleotides: TGTGCCAGCAGCTCCGGACCCCGGACCTACGAGCAGTACTTC. Encoded protein: CASSSGPRTYEQYF.

The chain has TRBV7-4 and TRBJ2-5; 10 nucleotides agree with TRBD1. The germline V gene has CDR1 SGHVT and CDR2 SQSDAQ. V shed 5 bases, J shed 5 bases, and the junction held 8 bases outside the gene matches. The CDR3 length is 15 residues. CDR3 region: CASSNGQGVWETQYF. The CDR3, as DNA: TGTGCCAGCAGCAACGGACAGGGGGTGTGGGAGACCCAGTACTTC.

CDR3 loop: CASSVGWGNQPQHF. In DNA, the CDR3 is TGTGCCAGCAGCGTAGGATGGGGCAATCAGCCCCAGCATTTT. This chain connects TRBV9 to TRBJ1-5; D is undetermined. V was cut by 0 bases and J by 2 bases, with 6 bases left in between. The CDR3 loop spans 14 amino acids. The germline V gene encodes CDR1 SGDLS and CDR2 YYNGEE.

This rearrangement joins TRBV24-1 to TRBJ2-7; the D is unclear. The CDR3 is made up of 13 amino acids. Per germline, CDR1 KGHDR and CDR2 SFDVKD. The V gene lost 4 bases and the J gene lost 0 bases, with 6 bases spanning the gap. CDR3 amino acids: CATSDWDSYEQYF. In DNA, the CDR3 is TGTGCCACCAGTGACTGGGACTCCTACGAGCAGTACTTC.

The J gene is TRBJ2-7, the V gene TRBV20-1, with a possible D match to TRBD1 (6 bases). This CDR3 spans 14 amino acids. Germline CDR1 and CDR2: DFQATT and SNEGSKA (reference sequence). V lost 1 base and J lost 0, with 10 bases in between. The CDR3 region has the DNA TGCAGTGCTAGAGGGACAGATTACTCCTACGAGCAGTACTTC. This sequence encodes CSARGTDYSYEQYF.

The chain has TRBV20-1 and TRBJ1-2, with 10 nucleotides matching TRBD1. J was trimmed by 5 bases and V by 3 bases; bases with no gene match: 0. Germline lookup yields CDR1 DFQATT and CDR2 SNEGSKA (reference sequence). The CDR3 length is 12 residues. CDR3 sequence (DNA): TGCAGTGCTAGGGGACAGGGGTATGGCTACACCTTC. Amino acids: CSARGQGYGYTF.

About this clonotype itself: The conserved phenylalanine or tryptophan is not found at the CDR3 terminus, so this likely reflects a read error. The V and J genes are TRBV7-4 and TRBJ2-7, with D unresolved. Trimming removed 1 base at V and 3 bases at J, with 13 bases between. The CDR3 is 15 residues long. Per the germline V gene, CDR1 is SGHVT and CDR2 is SQSDAQ. DNA for the CDR3: TGTGCCAGCAGCTTAGGGGTTGGGCTCAACTACGAGCAGTACTTG. It specifies CASSLGVGLNYEQYL.